The 32 T cell receptor beta chains below come from one sample, sequenced in a study of blood T cell repertoires in COVID-19 (dated by TCRdb to the early 2020s). Library preparation employed the immunoSEQ multiplex PCR assay. What TCRdb holds here is the immuneACCESS table cut down to in-frame rearrangements. Part of the clones is not present; checked against another copy, under half of the missing clones reflect an unresolved V gene, and the others are unexplained. A total of about 240,000 clones appear in this sample, around 81% of them only once. Clones ranked in the top ten supply about 6.3% of the sample. Source material: peripheral blood. The receptors come from a woman aged 55-70 years with active or convalescent COVID-19.

This rearrangement joins TRBV27 to TRBJ2-1, with a weak D call TRBD1 (5 bases). CDR1 is MNHEY and CDR2 is SMNVEV in the germline V gene (reference sequence). The CDR3 spans 13 residues. V gave up 3 bases and J gave up 7 bases, with 10 bases separating them. The CDR3 loop is CASSLSGMNEQFF. The CDR3 bases are TGTGCCAGCAGTTTGTCAGGGATGAATGAGCAGTTCTTC.

This chain links TRBV4-1 with TRBJ1-1; maybe TRBD1 (5 bases). V was clipped by 0 bases and J by 11 bases, with 10 bases between them. The CDR3 sequence is 12 residues long. The germline V gene has CDR1 MGHRA and CDR2 YSYEKL. This CDR3 reads CASSQEGGTAFF. DNA for the CDR3: TGCGCCAGCAGCCAAGAGGGGGGGACGGCTTTCTTT.

V is TRBV10-3 and J is TRBJ1-1; a weak D match, TRBD1 (6 bases). V lost 6 bases and J 3 bases, leaving 20 bases between the germline ends. This CDR3 region has 16 residues. Germline CDR1 reads ENHRY; CDR2 reads SYGVKD. CDR3 bases: TGTGCCATCAGACCCCAAGGGCGGGGGCGATACACTGAAGCTTTCTTT. Translated, it gives CAIRPQGRGRYTEAFF.

The J gene is TRBJ2-2, the V gene TRBV19; the match to TRBD1 covers 7 bases. The CDR3 loop spans 15 amino acids. Germline V gene sequence: CDR1 LNHDA, CDR2 SQIVND (reference sequence). Unmatched junction bases numbered 11, after V lost 3 bases and J lost 10 bases. CDR3 in amino acids: CASSMRGLGIEELFF. The CDR3 region has the DNA TGTGCCAGTAGTATGAGGGGGCTGGGAATCGAGGAGCTGTTTTTT.

This clone was detected only once. The chain couples TRBV12-3 or TRBV12-4 to TRBJ1-1; 9 nucleotides align to TRBD1. The CDR3 consists of 13 residues. J lost 4 bases, V lost 5 bases, and 2 bases had no gene match. In DNA, the CDR3 is TGTGCCAGCAGTACAGGGGGCGGCACTGAAGCTTTCTTT. It specifies CASSTGGGTEAFF.

This sequence joins TRBV6-2 or TRBV6-3 and TRBJ2-1, with TRBD2 matching over 11 bases. CDR3 length: 17 amino acids. Germline CDR1 MNHEY, CDR2 SVGEGT. V gave up 5 bases and J gave up 5 bases; unmatched junction bases: 11. CDR3 loop: CASSTGSGRAYHNEQFF. Written as DNA, the CDR3 is TGTGCCAGCAGTACCGGTAGCGGGAGGGCTTACCACAATGAGCAGTTCTTC.

V is TRBV7-2 and J is TRBJ1-6, with D tentatively TRBD1 (6 bases). The CDR3 is made up of 15 amino acids. Germline-derived CDR1 and CDR2 are SGHTA and FQGNSA. V lost 1 base and J 8 bases, leaving 12 bases between the germline ends. The CDR3 spells CASSLGGHGYSPLHF. In nucleotides, the CDR3 is TGTGCCAGCAGCTTAGGGGGACACGGATATTCACCCCTCCACTTT. The full variable domain, with the rest looked up from reference TRBV7-2 and TRBJ1-6, is GAGVSQSPSNKVTEKGKDVELRCDPISGHTALYWYRQSLGQGLEFLIYFQGNSAPDKSGLPSDRFSAERTGGSVSTLTIQRTQQEDSAVYLCASSLGGHGYSPLHFGNGTRLTVT.

This sequence joins TRBV30 and TRBJ2-5, with D perhaps TRBD1 (6 bases). The germline V gene has CDR1 GTSNPN and CDR2 SVGIG (reference sequence). The CDR3 totals 13 residues. The V end was cut by 8 bases, the J end by 2 bases, with 15 bases between. CDR3 amino acids: CAGSRDTQETQYF. The CDR3 region has the DNA TGTGCCGGCAGCCGGGACACACAAGAGACCCAGTACTTC.

The V and J genes are TRBV19 and TRBJ2-1; TRBD2 might be the D (6 bases). Trimming pared 3 bases from V and 5 bases from J, leaving 14 bases between. CDR1 is LNHDA, CDR2 SQIVND, per germline (reference sequence). CDR3 length equals 15 residues. As DNA, the CDR3 is TGTGCCAGTAGTATGGAGACTAGGTTCAACAATGAGCAGTTCTTC. Translated: CASSMETRFNNEQFF.

This clone was counted once. The chain couples TRBV6-5 to TRBJ2-3, with 9 positions matching TRBD2. This CDR3 has 15 residues. The ends lost 7 bases at V and 7 bases at J; junction bases unmatched: 12. Germline CDR1 MNHEY, CDR2 SVGAGI. Written as DNA, the CDR3 is TGTGCCAGCATGTCCGCGGGGGGGCCTCGGTATACGCAGTATTTT. It is translated as CASMSAGGPRYTQYF.

This chain joins TRBV27 and TRBJ2-7; 10 bases align to TRBD2. J lost 5 bases, V lost 6 bases, and 13 bases had no gene match. Germline V CDR1 and CDR2: MNHEY, SMNVEV (reference sequence). The CDR3 has 16 residues. CDR3 region: CASRHDQREGRNEQYF. CDR3 DNA: TGTGCCAGCAGGCACGACCAGCGGGAGGGCCGGAACGAGCAGTACTTC.

The gene calls are TRBV6-5 and TRBJ1-1, with D possibly TRBD1 on 5 matching bases. CDR3 length: 14 residues. V lost 1 base and J lost 6, with 12 bases in between. The V gene's germline CDR1 is MNHEY and CDR2 SVGAGI. The CDR3 DNA is TGTGCCAGCAGTTACTACGTGGGGGGAGCTGAAGCTTTCTTT. Amino acids: CASSYYVGGAEAFF.

This clone has a handful of counts. The rearrangement uses TRBV3-1 (or the pseudogene TRBV3-2) and TRBJ2-1; TRBD1 aligns across 9 bases. Germline CDR1 is LGHDT and CDR2 is YNNKEL (reference sequence). CDR3 length: 16 residues. Trimming took 4 bases from V and 7 from J; bases not matched to a gene: 11. CDR3 region: CASSPLEQGAKNEQFF. The CDR3 DNA sequence: TGTGCCAGCAGCCCCCTCGAACAGGGGGCGAAGAATGAGCAGTTCTTC.

The CDR3 is CASRLLGSYGYTF. DNA of the CDR3: TGTGCCAGCCGTCTCCTCGGGAGCTATGGCTACACCTTC. J is TRBJ1-2 and V is TRBV6-5, with D unresolved. V was clipped by 8 bases and J by 4 bases, with 14 bases between them. This CDR3 region has 13 residues. Germline CDR1 and CDR2: MNHEY and SVGAGI.

This clone showed up just a few times. Other DNA sequences in this specimen translate into the identical CDR3. The chain joins TRBV29-1 to TRBJ1-2, with 7 bases lining up with TRBD1. The trim removed 4 bases at V and 4 bases at J, leaving 3 bases unmatched. Germline V CDR1 and CDR2: SQVTM, ANQGSEA. The CDR3 runs 12 residues. CDR3 nucleotide sequence: TGCAGCGTTGTTACAGGGGCCTATGGCTACACCTTC. Encoded protein: CSVVTGAYGYTF.

The genes are TRBV12-3 or TRBV12-4 and TRBJ2-3, with TRBD2 as a possible D gene (5 bases). Trimming stripped 5 bases from V and 0 bases from J, with 6 bases between. The CDR3 has 13 amino acids. CDR3 sequence: CASSRGSTDTQYF. CDR3 nucleotides: TGTGCCAGCAGTCGGGGTAGCACAGATACGCAGTATTTT.

This chain links TRBV21-1 with TRBJ2-7; the DNA was not used to check the table's D call, TRBD1. TRBV21-1 is flagged as a pseudogene. The CDR3 length is 16 residues. The CDR3 loop is CASIKRSRGPPYEQYV. The CDR3 DNA follows: TGTGCCAGCATCAAGAGGTCCAGGGGGCCCCCCTACGAGCAGTACGTC.

V and J are TRBV5-4 and TRBJ2-3; TRBD2 agrees at 14 bases. The V segment lost 0 bases and the J segment 5 bases; nucleotides outside the gene matches: 5. This CDR3 spans 17 amino acids. Germline loops: CDR1 SGHNT, CDR2 YYREEE (reference sequence). As DNA, the CDR3 is TGTGCCAGCAGCTTGGGACTAGCGGGGGGGCTAGGAGATACGCAGTATTTT. Amino acids: CASSLGLAGGLGDTQYF.

The chain combines TRBV7-8 with TRBJ2-2; weak D call: TRBD2 (6 bases). Per the germline V gene, CDR1 is SGHVS and CDR2 is FQNEAQ. The CDR3 spans 15 residues. The germline V and J ends were trimmed by 6 bases and 4 bases, with 15 bases remaining between them. The CDR3 coding sequence is TGTGCCAGCAGGAAAGTGCGGGATGGCACCGGGGAGCTGTTTTTT. Translation: CASRKVRDGTGELFF.

The chain joins TRBV29-1 to TRBJ1-1; 8 bases fit TRBD1. This CDR3 contains 13 residues. The germline CDR1 and CDR2 sequences are SQVTM and ANQGSEA. V lost 6 bases, J lost 4 bases, and 7 bases stayed unmatched. The CDR3 nucleotides read TGCAGCGTATACGGACAGGGAGGCACTGAAGCTTTCTTT. This encodes CSVYGQGGTEAFF.

The V call is TRBV28, the J call TRBJ1-2; 10 positions match TRBD1. This CDR3 comprises 16 residues. Germline V lookup: CDR1 MDHEN, CDR2 SYDVKM. J gave up 1 base and V 1 base, and 3 bases lay outside the gene matches. For the CDR3, the DNA is TGTGCCAGCAGTTTATCGACAGGGGGCGATAACTATGGCTACACCTTC. It is translated as CASSLSTGGDNYGYTF.

The chain carries TRBV20-1 and TRBJ2-1; 12 bases align to TRBD2. CDR1 and CDR2 (germline): DFQATT, SNEGSKA (reference sequence). The CDR3 has 15 residues. Unmatched junction bases numbered 7, after V lost 3 bases and J lost 7 bases. In nucleotides, the CDR3 is TGCAGTGCTAGTCCTGGACTAGCGGGATCTAATGAGCAGTTCTTC. The encoded protein is CSASPGLAGSNEQFF.

The chain links TRBV9 to TRBJ2-1; possibly TRBD1 for D (6 bases). This CDR3 is built from 15 residues. Trimming cost V 5 bases and J 0 bases, with 12 bases left between them. Per germline, CDR1 SGDLS and CDR2 YYNGEE. The CDR3 here is CASSSGQSSYNEQFF. The CDR3, as DNA: TGTGCCAGCAGTTCCGGACAGAGCTCCTACAATGAGCAGTTCTTC.

CDR3 protein: CASSQLAGVNEQFF. Written as DNA, the CDR3 is TGCGCCAGCAGCCAACTAGCGGGAGTAAATGAGCAGTTCTTC. The chain has TRBV5-1 and TRBJ2-1; 11 bases align to TRBD2. CDR1 and CDR2 (germline): SGHRS, YFSETQ. V was clipped by 4 bases and J by 7 bases; unmatched bases: 4. CDR3 length: 14 amino acids.

The sample holds one count of this clone. This rearrangement joins TRBV5-1 to TRBJ2-3, with 7 bases fitting TRBD1. The CDR3 covers 16 residues. With 3 bases clipped from V and 1 base from J, the junction kept 8 bases outside the gene matches. Germline CDR1 is SGHRS and CDR2 is YFSETQ. In DNA form, the CDR3 reads TGCGCCAGCAGCTATGGACAGGCCTACGGCACAGATACGCAGTATTTT. Protein sequence: CASSYGQAYGTDTQYF.

This clone was counted only a few times. The rearrangement joins TRBV28 to TRBJ2-7, with 7 bases lining up with TRBD1. The CDR3 is 15 residues long. V lost 6 bases and J lost 3; bases outside the gene matches: 11. Per germline, CDR1 MDHEN and CDR2 SYDVKM. Written as DNA, the CDR3 is TGTGCCAGCAGAGGTACAGGGGACCCCCTCTACGAGCAGTACGTC. This gives the protein CASRGTGDPLYEQYV.

This chain connects TRBV5-6 to TRBJ1-4; D not certain. The CDR3 extends over 9 amino acids. The V gene lost 7 bases and the J gene lost 17 bases, with 12 bases spanning the gap. Germline CDR1 and CDR2: SGHDT and YYEEEE. The DNA for the CDR3 is TGTGCCAGCCGCCTCTCGAGTTTTTTT. It yields the protein CASRLSSFF.

This clone was counted between two and nine times. This chain links TRBV4-1 with TRBJ1-5, with D possibly TRBD1 on 5 matching bases. V was clipped by 1 base and J by 7 bases, with 14 bases between them. Germline CDR1 reads MGHRA; CDR2 reads YSYEKL. The CDR3 consists of 15 residues. This chain's CDR3 is CASSQVPGQGQPQHF. The CDR3 DNA sequence: TGCGCCAGCAGCCAAGTCCCCGGCCAGGGCCAGCCCCAGCATTTT.

The CDR3 nucleotides are TGTGCCAGCAGTCCGCCGGGACTAGCGGAACAAGAGACCCAGTACTTC. This gives the protein CASSPPGLAEQETQYF. J is TRBJ2-5 and V is TRBV6-2 or TRBV6-3; 11 bases agree with TRBD2. Germline CDR1 MNHEY, CDR2 SVGEGT. This CDR3 has 16 residues. V dropped 5 bases and J dropped 2; count of bases not matched to a gene: 7.

The J gene is TRBJ2-7, the V gene TRBV11-2; TRBD2 is a possible D gene (5 bases). The V end lost 3 bases, the J end lost 0 bases, and 12 bases lay between the germline ends. The CDR3 sequence is 15 residues long. Germline V gives CDR1 SGHAT, CDR2 FQNNGV. This CDR3 is CASSFTRLNSYEQYF. CDR3 coding DNA: TGTGCCAGCAGCTTTACTAGGTTAAACTCCTACGAGCAGTACTTC.

The V call is TRBV2, the J call TRBJ1-4; unclear D gene. Looked up from germline, CDR1 is SNHLY and CDR2 is FYNNEI. The CDR3 loop spans 11 amino acids. Trimming pared 7 bases from V and 8 bases from J, leaving 8 bases between. CDR3 amino acids: CASKGGEKLFF. Here the CDR3 DNA reads TGTGCCAGCAAAGGAGGAGAAAAACTGTTTTTT.

In its sample, this clone was seen a few times. This sequence joins TRBV2 and TRBJ2-1; 7 nucleotides match TRBD1. V trimming: 4 bases; J trimming: 4 bases; junction bases outside the gene matches: 19. Germline values: CDR1 SNHLY, CDR2 FYNNEI. The length of the CDR3 is 19 residues. The CDR3 spells CASSGRFRTGLLSYNEQFF. The CDR3 DNA reads TGTGCCAGCAGTGGAAGGTTCCGGACAGGTCTACTTTCTTACAATGAGCAGTTCTTC.